The 24 T cell receptor beta chains listed next were all sequenced from one sample in a study of CD8+CD57+ T cells in acquired aplastic anemia. It was genomic DNA that served as the template for profiling TCR beta VDJ and CDR3. TCRdb processed the reads anew with MiXCR; each CDR3 protein has one entry. The data hold approximately 380,000 distinct CDR3 sequences, with 55% to 70% observed a single time. The sample taken for sequencing was sorted CD4+, CD8+, or CD8+CD57+ T cells (not recorded which) from PBMCs. All receptors derive from a human donor in good health, serving as a control.

The V gene is TRBV7-2, the J gene TRBJ2-6; a weak D match, TRBD1 (6 bases). Looked up from germline, CDR1 is SGHTA and CDR2 is FQGNSA. The CDR3 consists of 16 residues. V lost 5 bases and J lost 14, with 25 bases in between. CDR3 DNA sequence: TGTGCCAGCAGCACCGACAGGAACTATGGCTACACCTTCCTGACTTTC. It specifies CASSTDRNYGYTFLTF.

Comment on this clonotype: As the CDR3 is not closed by the conserved phenylalanine or tryptophan, this likely results from a read error. The limits of the CDR3 on the DNA are not certain, so only TCRdb's listed CDR3 is given. The chain couples TRBV19 to TRBJ1-1. The CDR3 is 12 residues long, ends included. Germline assignment: CDR1 LNHDA and CDR2 SQIVND (reference sequence). The CDR3 here is CASRDLNTKAFC.

For this clonotype: One end of the junction is discordant with germline, which a read error may explain. V gene TRBV20-1 combines with J gene TRBJ2-3, with D possibly matching TRBD1 (5 bases). The CDR3 runs 13 residues. Germline values: CDR1 DFQATT, CDR2 SNEGSKA (reference sequence). The CDR3 nucleotides read TGCAGTGCTAGTTCCAGGGTCGCAGAGACGCAGTATTTT. Residues: CSASSRVAETQYF.

The chain has TRBV7-6 and TRBJ1-3; D uncertain. V was trimmed by 3 bases and J by 10 bases, leaving 13 bases between them. Germline V gene lookup returns CDR1 SGHVS and CDR2 FNYEAQ. This CDR3 spans 13 amino acids. CDR3 loop: CASSLVPGETIYF. CDR3 coding DNA: TGTGCCAGCAGCTTGGTTCCCGGGGAAACCATATATTTT.

The chain uses TRBV9 and TRBJ2-5; D possibly corresponds to TRBD2 (5 bases). The V and J ends lost 5 bases and 7 bases respectively, with 24 bases between them. The CDR3 consists of 16 residues. Germline loops: CDR1 SGDLS, CDR2 YYNGEE. The CDR3 DNA sequence: TGTGCCAGCAGTCGCCCACGATCGGGAAAAACATTGACCCAGTACTTC. Protein sequence: CASSRPRSGKTLTQYF. The whole variable domain, remainder taken from reference TRBV9 and TRBJ2-5, is DSGVTQTPKHLITATGQRVTLRCSPRSGDLSVYWYQQSLDQGLQFLIQYYNGEERAKGNILERFSAQQFPDLHSELNLSSLELGDSALYFCASSRPRSGKTLTQYFGPGTRLLVL.

V and J are TRBV20-1 and TRBJ1-6, with 8 bases identical to TRBD1. The J segment lost 13 bases and the V segment lost 6 bases, leaving 11 bases of the junction unmatched. This CDR3 has 13 amino acids. CDR1 and CDR2 (germline): DFQATT, SNEGSKA (reference sequence). The CDR3 bases are TGCAGTGCAGGCGCGGTCAGGGGGCCTCCCCTCCACTTT. The encoded protein is CSAGAVRGPPLHF.

This clonotype was recorded only once. Without the conserved terminal phenylalanine or tryptophan, this CDR3 likely stems from a read error. No DNA is shown, since the ends of the CDR3 on it are uncertain; the CDR3 is the one TCRdb lists. The chain joins TRBV7-9 to TRBJ1-2; the table's D call of TRBD1 was not tested on the DNA. From its first to its last residue, the CDR3 has 13 amino acids. Germline CDR1 is SEHNR and CDR2 is FQNEAQ (reference sequence). CDR3: CASSDDSYGYTFG.

This chain joins TRBV7-6 and TRBJ2-5, with a tentative D call TRBD2 (5 bases). Per germline, CDR1 SGHVS and CDR2 FNYEAQ. CDR3 length: 12 amino acids. The V and J ends lost 6 bases and 5 bases respectively, with 10 bases between them. The CDR3 spells CASSHPGETQYF. In nucleotides, the CDR3 is TGTGCCAGCAGTCATCCGGGGGAGACCCAGTACTTC.

Of note for this clonotype: The conserved final phenylalanine or tryptophan is absent from the CDR3, which likely points to a read error. No DNA is shown, since the ends of the CDR3 on it are uncertain; the CDR3 is the one TCRdb lists. The chain employs TRBV7-2 and TRBJ1-2; TRBD1, the table's D call, was not compared with the DNA. The germline V gene encodes CDR1 SGHTA and CDR2 FQGNSA. Counting both end residues, the CDR3 totals 13 amino acids. The chain's CDR3 is CASSAPGAPVPTL.

The rearrangement joins TRBV7-2 to TRBJ2-3, with TRBD2 identical over 8 bases. V was pared by 3 bases and J by 2 bases, with 4 bases of the junction left unmatched. Germline loops: CDR1 SGHTA, CDR2 FQGNSA. The length of the CDR3 is 15 residues. The CDR3 DNA is TGTGCCAGCAGCTTGCAGGGACTAGTCACAGATACGCAGTATTTT. It codes for CASSLQGLVTDTQYF.

This clonotype was seen at least ten times. This chain links TRBV27 with TRBJ1-6; D is perhaps TRBD1 (6 bases). The CDR3 consists of 15 residues. Germline CDR1 is MNHEY and CDR2 is SMNVEV (reference sequence). V was cut by 7 bases and J by 0 bases, with 10 bases left in between. The CDR3 nucleotides read TGTGCCAGCAAAGACAGGAGCTCCTATAATTCACCCCTCCACTTT. Residues: CASKDRSSYNSPLHF.

The chain carries TRBV7-3 and TRBJ1-2, with 8 bases identical to TRBD1. CDR3 length equals 14 residues. The germline CDR1 and CDR2 sequences are SGHTA and FQGTGA. V lost 5 bases and J lost 8; bases outside the gene matches: 10. The DNA for the CDR3 is TGTGCCAGCAGCCCCGGGCAGGGGGCTCAGGGCTACACCTTC. Translated, it gives CASSPGQGAQGYTF.

This chain uses TRBV12-3 or TRBV12-4 with TRBJ2-2; TRBD2 aligns across 9 bases. The J segment lost 4 bases and the V segment lost 6 bases, leaving 9 bases of the junction unmatched. The CDR3 length is 16 residues. The CDR3 region has the DNA TGTGCCAGCAGGTCGTCTGGACTAGCGCTCACCGGGGAGCTGTTTTTT. Encoded protein: CASRSSGLALTGELFF.

This clonotype was detected many times. The chain carries TRBV20-1 and TRBJ2-5; TRBD2 aligns across 12 bases. Germline assignment: CDR1 DFQATT and CDR2 SNEGSKA (reference sequence). V was pared by 2 bases and J by 4 bases, with 5 bases of the junction left unmatched. This CDR3 is 15 amino acids long. CDR3 nucleotides: TGCAGTGCTAGATTAACTAGCGGGGGGTCAGAGACCCAGTACTTC. It encodes CSARLTSGGSETQYF.

This clonotype has a handful of counts. The genes are TRBV9 and TRBJ2-1; no firm D call. Germline V CDR1 and CDR2: SGDLS, YYNGEE. V was shortened by 0 bases and J by 8 bases, with 3 bases between the two germline ends. The CDR3 has 11 residues. This chain's CDR3 is CASSVDYEQFF. CDR3 DNA sequence: TGTGCCAGCAGCGTAGACTATGAGCAGTTCTTC.

As concerns this clonotype: This CDR3 fails to terminate in the conserved phenylalanine or tryptophan, so it likely reflects a read error. The chain combines TRBV5-8 with TRBJ1-1; perhaps TRBD1 as D (5 bases). This CDR3 is built from 14 residues. Trimming stripped 4 bases from V and 3 bases from J, with 13 bases between. The germline V gene has CDR1 SGHTS and CDR2 YDEGEE. The CDR3 region is CASSGDRWYTEAFL. The CDR3 DNA sequence: TGTGCCAGCAGCGGAGACAGATGGTACACTGAAGCTTTCCTT.

This clonotype has ten or more counts. This chain links TRBV7-3 with TRBJ1-6; no reliable D call. Trimming removed 5 bases from V and 11 bases from J, with 13 bases in between. Looked up from germline, CDR1 is SGHTA and CDR2 is FQGTGA. The CDR3 is 13 amino acids. CDR3 region: CASSPATKTPLHF. As DNA, the CDR3 is TGTGCCAGCAGCCCCGCGACAAAAACACCCCTCCACTTT.

The chain is built from TRBV15 and TRBJ2-1; no firm D call. The germline V gene has CDR1 LNHNV and CDR2 YYDKDF (reference sequence). Trimming took 0 bases from V and 4 from J, leaving 4 bases between them. The CDR3 sequence is 13 residues long. The CDR3 DNA reads as TGTGCCACCAGCAGAGACACGTACAATGAGCAGTTCTTC. Its translation is CATSRDTYNEQFF.

The CDR3 nucleotides are TGCAGCAGCCGACAGGGGGCTGGTACTGAAGCTTTCTTT. This codes for CSSRQGAGTEAFF. This chain uses TRBV29-1 with TRBJ1-1; 10 nucleotides agree with TRBD1. The CDR3 runs to 13 residues. Germline V gives CDR1 SQVTM, CDR2 ANQGSEA. The V segment lost 8 bases and the J segment 5 bases; nucleotides outside the gene matches: 8.

This chain uses TRBV7-4 with TRBJ1-4, with TRBD1 matching over 8 bases. The CDR3 loop spans 15 amino acids. V shed 5 bases, J shed 16 bases, and the junction held 18 bases outside the gene matches. CDR1 is SGHVT, CDR2 SQSDAQ, per germline. CDR3 residues: CASSVRQGAPYEQFF. Here the CDR3 DNA reads TGTGCCAGCAGCGTACGGCAGGGGGCACCCTACGAGCAGTTTTTT.

This clonotype was recorded many times. CDR3 residues: CASSIVGTDTEAFF. In DNA form, the CDR3 reads TGTGCCAGTAGTATCGTCGGGACGGACACTGAAGCTTTCTTT. V usage is TRBV19 and J usage is TRBJ1-1; D might be TRBD1 (5 bases). The CDR3 spans 14 residues. The germline V gene has CDR1 LNHDA and CDR2 SQIVND (reference sequence). The V and J ends lost 3 bases and 3 bases respectively, with 11 bases between them.

This clonotype was seen only once. The CDR3 here is CASSSPAGNYGYTF. The CDR3 nucleotides read TGTGCCAGCAGCTCCCCGGCAGGGAACTATGGCTACACCTTC. This rearrangement joins TRBV11-2 to TRBJ1-2, with D possibly being TRBD1 (5 bases). The germline V gene encodes CDR1 SGHAT and CDR2 FQNNGV. Trimming removed 4 bases from V and 2 bases from J, with 11 bases in between. The CDR3 has 14 amino acids.

This clonotype was detected only a few times. The V call is TRBV5-1, the J call TRBJ2-6; the D gene is possibly TRBD2 (6 bases). Germline V gene sequence: CDR1 SGHRS, CDR2 YFSETQ. The CDR3 is 17 amino acids. V shed 4 bases and J shed 0 bases, with 14 bases lying between them. The CDR3 protein is CASSQGLGGSGANVLTF. The CDR3 DNA reads TGCGCCAGCAGCCAAGGTCTCGGGGGCTCTGGGGCCAACGTCCTGACTTTC.

The chain joins TRBV7-4 to TRBJ1-4, with a possible D match to TRBD1 (6 bases). This CDR3 is built from 19 residues. The ends were cut back, 5 bases at V and 11 bases at J, with 33 bases in the middle. CDR1 is SGHVT and CDR2 is SQSDAQ in the germline V gene. The CDR3 DNA follows: TGTGCCAGCAGCCCAGGGGAGGCCAGATTTTCCCCGAACCTCGATAAACTGTTTTTT. As protein: CASSPGEARFSPNLDKLFF.